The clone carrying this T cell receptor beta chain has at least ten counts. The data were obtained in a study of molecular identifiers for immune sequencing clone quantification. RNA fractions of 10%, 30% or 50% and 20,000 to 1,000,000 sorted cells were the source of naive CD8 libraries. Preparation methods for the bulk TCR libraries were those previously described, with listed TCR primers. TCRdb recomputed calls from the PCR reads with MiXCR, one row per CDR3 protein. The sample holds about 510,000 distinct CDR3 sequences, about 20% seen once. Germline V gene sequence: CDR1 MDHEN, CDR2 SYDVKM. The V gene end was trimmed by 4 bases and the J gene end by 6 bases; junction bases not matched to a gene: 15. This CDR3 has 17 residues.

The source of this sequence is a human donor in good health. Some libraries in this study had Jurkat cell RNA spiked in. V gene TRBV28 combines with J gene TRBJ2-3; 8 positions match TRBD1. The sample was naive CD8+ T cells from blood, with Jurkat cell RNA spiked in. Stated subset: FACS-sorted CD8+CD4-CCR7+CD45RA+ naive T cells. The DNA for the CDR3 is TGTGCCAGCAGTTCTCTAATAACCCGACAGGGGTTGGATACGCAGTATTTT. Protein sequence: CASSSLITRQGLDTQYF. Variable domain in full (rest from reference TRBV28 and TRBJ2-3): DVKVTQSSRYLVKRTGEKVFLECVQDMDHENMFWYRQDPGLGLRLIYFSYDVKMKEKGDIPEGYSVSREKKERFSLILESASTNQTSMYLCASSSLITRQGLDTQYFGPGTRLTVL.